A single sample gave rise to the 29 T cell receptor beta chains below, sequenced in a study of beta chain features in type 1 diabetes. TCRB transcripts that were expressed got sequenced, as all of the isolated RNA had been reverse transcribed. TCRdb keeps only in-frame clones here, not all; method: immunoSEQ multiplex PCR. The table shows roughly 400,000 clones, with roughly 13% occurring only once. Input material: naive CD4+ T cells from blood. These receptor sequences come from a man aged 30 to 39 in good health.

The chain is built from TRBV18 and TRBJ1-2, with a weak D call TRBD1 (5 bases). There are 13 residues in the CDR3. The germline V and J ends were trimmed by 4 bases and 3 bases, with 9 bases remaining between them. The germline gives CDR1 KGHSH, CDR2 LQKENI. The CDR3 spells CASSRRADYGYTF. CDR3 nucleotide sequence: TGTGCCAGCTCACGCAGGGCGGACTATGGCTACACCTTC.

The genes are TRBV9 and TRBJ1-2; the match to TRBD1 covers 7 bases. This CDR3 contains 15 residues. The V gene end was trimmed by 2 bases and the J gene end by 8 bases; junction bases not matched to a gene: 12. The germline V gene has CDR1 SGDLS and CDR2 YYNGEE. The CDR3 nucleotides read TGTGCCAGCAGCGTTGAACAGGGGATCGAGTGGGGCTACACCTTC. It specifies CASSVEQGIEWGYTF. The variable domain in full, completed from reference TRBV9 and TRBJ1-2, reads DSGVTQTPKHLITATGQRVTLRCSPRSGDLSVYWYQQSLDQGLQFLIQYYNGEERAKGNILERFSAQQFPDLHSELNLSSLELGDSALYFCASSVEQGIEWGYTFGSGTRLTVV.

The chain uses TRBV9 and TRBJ2-1; TRBD2 is a possible D gene (5 bases). Per germline, CDR1 SGDLS and CDR2 YYNGEE. This CDR3 region has 15 residues. Trimming removed 2 bases at V and 3 bases at J, with 12 bases between. The CDR3 sequence is CASSVADSIYNEQFF. The DNA for the CDR3 is TGTGCCAGCAGCGTGGCGGACTCAATCTACAATGAGCAGTTCTTC.

This clone showed up just a few times. This chain joins TRBV11-2 and TRBJ2-5; D might be TRBD1 or TRBD2, each matching 6 bases. Germline CDR1 is SGHAT and CDR2 is FQNNGV. The CDR3 length is 13 residues. V was pared by 8 bases and J by 4 bases, with 14 bases between. The CDR3: CASQEGGRETQYF. As DNA, the CDR3 is TGTGCCAGCCAAGAAGGGGGGAGAGAGACCCAGTACTTC.

The gene calls are TRBV20-1 and TRBJ1-4; D is undetermined. CDR1 DFQATT and CDR2 SNEGSKA come from the germline V gene (reference sequence). V lost 3 bases, J lost 6 bases, and 5 bases lay in between. CDR3 size: 11 residues. In DNA, the CDR3 is TGCAGTGCTAGTTTTTATGAAAAACTGTTTTTT. The encoded protein is CSASFYEKLFF.

This clone was seen more than once but under ten times. This chain links TRBV7-2 with TRBJ2-7; 8 nucleotides match TRBD2. The CDR3 length is 13 residues. V shed 5 bases, J shed 6 bases, and the junction held 6 bases outside the gene matches. The germline gives CDR1 SGHTA, CDR2 FQGNSA. The CDR3 is CASSLITSGEQYF. CDR3 bases: TGTGCCAGCAGCCTAATTACTAGCGGCGAGCAGTACTTC. The full variable domain, its missing parts supplied by reference TRBV7-2 and TRBJ2-7, is GAGVSQSPSNKVTEKGKDVELRCDPISGHTALYWYRQSLGQGLEFLIYFQGNSAPDKSGLPSDRFSAERTGGSVSTLTIQRTQQEDSAVYLCASSLITSGEQYFGPGTRLTVT.

The V and J genes are TRBV29-1 and TRBJ1-1; possibly TRBD1 for D (5 bases). There are 15 residues in the CDR3. The V gene's germline CDR1 is SQVTM and CDR2 ANQGSEA. The ends were cut back, 5 bases at V and 2 bases at J, with 18 bases in the middle. This CDR3 is CSVLKLAGTNTEAFF. The CDR3 DNA reads as TGCAGCGTTCTGAAGCTCGCAGGGACCAACACTGAAGCTTTCTTT.

V usage is TRBV7-3 and J usage is TRBJ2-1; D possibly corresponds to TRBD2 (6 bases). The germline CDR1 and CDR2 sequences are SGHTA and FQGTGA. Deletions cut 2 bases from V and 15 bases from J, with 17 bases between. The CDR3 extends over 13 amino acids. CDR3 loop: CASSLGTSEGLFF. For the CDR3, the DNA is TGTGCCAGCAGCTTAGGGACCAGTGAGGGACTGTTCTTC.

V is TRBV18 and J is TRBJ2-7, with 11 bases that match TRBD2. The CDR3 runs 18 residues. Germline CDR1 reads KGHSH; CDR2 reads LQKENI. After removal of 0 bases from V and 0 bases from J, the junction contained 7 bases not matched to a gene. The CDR3 reads CASSPPGLAELSSYEQYV. The CDR3 DNA reads TGTGCCAGCTCACCACCGGGACTAGCGGAACTCAGCTCCTACGAGCAGTACGTC.

V usage is TRBV27 and J usage is TRBJ2-5; no firm D call. Germline lookup yields CDR1 MNHEY and CDR2 SMNVEV (reference sequence). CDR3 length equals 15 residues. Between the trimmed V and J ends, which lost 6 bases and 0 bases, there was a span of 14 bases. As DNA, the CDR3 is TGTGCCAGCAGAGGTTTCTCCCAGTACCAAGAGACCCAGTACTTC. Translating it yields CASRGFSQYQETQYF.

This chain uses TRBV5-4 with TRBJ2-5; 11 nucleotides align to TRBD2. This CDR3 spans 16 amino acids. Germline V gives CDR1 SGHNT, CDR2 YYREEE (reference sequence). V lost 4 bases, J lost 5 bases, and 10 bases stayed unmatched. This chain's CDR3 is CASSPPGLAVVETQYF. As DNA, the CDR3 is TGTGCCAGCAGCCCCCCGGGACTAGCGGTAGTGGAGACCCAGTACTTC.

Worth noting for this clone: Other DNA variants within this sample encode the same CDR3. The chain uses TRBV9 and TRBJ2-5; 8 positions agree with TRBD1. The ends lost 2 bases at V and 5 bases at J; junction bases unmatched: 5. The CDR3 sequence is 14 residues long. CDR1 is SGDLS, CDR2 YYNGEE, per germline. Here the CDR3 reads CASSVGQGGETQYF. The CDR3 bases are TGTGCCAGCAGCGTTGGACAGGGTGGGGAGACCCAGTACTTC.

The V and J genes are TRBV2 and TRBJ2-7, with 12 bases lining up with TRBD2. CDR1 is SNHLY and CDR2 is FYNNEI in the germline V gene. Trimming at V came to 7 bases and at J to 3 bases, leaving 4 bases not matched to a gene. The length of the CDR3 is 14 residues. In DNA form, the CDR3 reads TGTGCCAGCACTAGACTAGCGGGAGACTACGAGCAGTACGTC. This translates into CASTRLAGDYEQYV.

The V and J genes are TRBV5-4 and TRBJ2-7; D may match TRBD1 or TRBD2 (5 bases each). Trimming took 1 base from V and 1 from J, leaving 12 bases between them. Germline CDR1 reads SGHNT; CDR2 reads YYREEE (reference sequence). This CDR3 is 15 amino acids long. The DNA for the CDR3 is TGTGCCAGCAGCTTGCCCGGGACGCCTTCCTACGAGCAGTACTTC. Its translation: CASSLPGTPSYEQYF.

The chain carries TRBV7-3 and TRBJ2-1, with unresolved D. V was shortened by 8 bases and J by 3 bases, with 8 bases between the two germline ends. The CDR3 is 12 amino acids. Germline V gives CDR1 SGHTA, CDR2 FQGTGA. The CDR3 sequence is CASGRNYNEQFF. The CDR3 nucleotides are TGTGCCAGCGGACGTAACTACAATGAGCAGTTCTTC.

This sequence joins TRBV5-4 and TRBJ2-5; the match to TRBD1 covers 9 bases. The germline V gene has CDR1 SGHNT and CDR2 YYREEE (reference sequence). The CDR3 loop spans 14 amino acids. V lost 3 bases, J lost 1 base, and 1 base stayed unmatched. In nucleotides, the CDR3 is TGTGCCAGCAGCTGGGGACAGGGCCAAGAGACCCAGTACTTC. This codes for CASSWGQGQETQYF.

The chain links TRBV10-2 to TRBJ2-7; D gene uncertain. With 6 bases removed from V and 0 bases from J, the gap between germline ends came to 3 bases. The CDR3 has 11 amino acids. CDR1 WSHSY and CDR2 SAAADI come from the germline V gene. Here the CDR3 reads CASRSSYEQYF. Written as DNA, the CDR3 is TGCGCCAGCAGGAGCTCCTACGAGCAGTACTTC.

This clone was recorded only once. The chain's CDR3 is CASSPPYGGAYNEQFF. CDR3 DNA: TGTGCCAGCTCACCACCGTACGGGGGGGCCTACAATGAGCAGTTCTTC. J is TRBJ2-1 and V is TRBV18, with 8 positions matching TRBD2. Germline loops: CDR1 KGHSH, CDR2 LQKENI. Trimming cost V 0 bases and J 2 bases; bases outside gene matches: 3. The CDR3 is made up of 16 amino acids.

The chain combines TRBV4-3 with TRBJ2-3; tentative D call: TRBD2 (6 bases). The V end was cut by 1 base, the J end by 5 bases, with 13 bases between. Germline V gene sequence: CDR1 LGHNA, CDR2 YSLEER. The CDR3 spans 15 residues. The CDR3 spells CASSQVSQGGDTQYF. CDR3 bases: TGCGCCAGCAGCCAAGTTTCGCAGGGAGGAGATACGCAGTATTTT.

The V gene is TRBV9, the J gene TRBJ2-5; D ambiguous. Germline values: CDR1 SGDLS, CDR2 YYNGEE. This CDR3 spans 15 amino acids. V lost 0 bases, J lost 0 bases, and 9 bases lay in between. This chain's CDR3 is CASSVAVKYQETQYF. In nucleotides, the CDR3 is TGTGCCAGCAGCGTAGCTGTGAAGTACCAAGAGACCCAGTACTTC.

This clone was picked up a small number of times. V and J are TRBV7-2 and TRBJ2-3, with 13 nucleotides matching TRBD2. The germline CDR1 and CDR2 sequences are SGHTA and FQGNSA. CDR3 size: 17 residues. The junction had 5 bases not matched to a gene; V was cut back by 1 base and J by 4 bases. The CDR3 protein is CASSLVRLAGGADTQYF. DNA of the CDR3: TGTGCCAGCAGCTTAGTTCGACTAGCGGGGGGCGCAGATACGCAGTATTTT.

This sequence joins TRBV7-2 and TRBJ2-3; D might be TRBD1 (6 bases). Germline CDR1 reads SGHTA; CDR2 reads FQGNSA. V was clipped by 3 bases and J by 5 bases, with 9 bases between them. The CDR3 sequence is 13 residues long. The DNA for the CDR3 is TGTGCCAGCAGCTTTTTCAGGGGAGATACGCAGTATTTT. Translated, it gives CASSFFRGDTQYF.

V gene TRBV7-2 combines with J gene TRBJ2-1, with TRBD2 matching over 13 bases. The V segment lost 4 bases and the J segment 7 bases; nucleotides outside the gene matches: 4. CDR3 length: 15 amino acids. The germline CDR1 and CDR2 sequences are SGHTA and FQGNSA. The CDR3 spells CASSSGGLAGNEQFF. The CDR3 DNA sequence: TGTGCCAGCAGCTCCGGGGGACTAGCGGGAAATGAGCAGTTCTTC.

The chain links TRBV7-9 to TRBJ1-3; D is uncertain. The germline gives CDR1 SEHNR, CDR2 FQNEAQ (reference sequence). The CDR3 runs 13 residues. Trimming left V 1 base short and J 2 bases short, with 3 bases between. The CDR3 nucleotides read TGTGCCAGCAGCTTAGAGGCTGGAAACACCATATATTTT. It is translated as CASSLEAGNTIYF.

This clone was observed a few times. The chain employs TRBV5-6 and TRBJ2-1; a possible D gene is TRBD1 (8 bases). This CDR3 has 14 residues. The germline V gene has CDR1 SGHDT and CDR2 YYEEEE. The V gene lost 4 bases and the J gene lost 10 bases, with 18 bases spanning the gap. This CDR3 reads CASSREAGGREQFF. The CDR3 DNA follows: TGTGCCAGCAGCCGGGAGGCAGGGGGCAGGGAGCAGTTCTTC.

The chain recombines TRBV30 with TRBJ2-1, with D possibly called TRBD1 or TRBD2 (5 bases each). Per germline, CDR1 GTSNPN and CDR2 SVGIG (reference sequence). Deletions cut 4 bases from V and 4 bases from J, with 26 bases between. The CDR3 covers 18 residues. The CDR3 region has the DNA TGTGCCTGGACAACCTCATTACATGAGGGGTTGTTGTACAATGAGCAGTTCTTC. This gives the protein CAWTTSLHEGLLYNEQFF.

This clone was seen only a few times. CDR3 bases: TGCAGCGCTAACAGACTAGTGAGCACAGATACGCAGTATTTT. Protein: CSANRLVSTDTQYF. The chain couples TRBV29-1 to TRBJ2-3, with TRBD2 as a possible D gene (6 bases). Looked up from germline, CDR1 is SQVTM and CDR2 is ANQGSEA. Trimming took off 7 bases at V and 0 bases at J, with 14 bases between the two ends. This CDR3 has 14 amino acids.

At least ten counts were recorded for this clone. V is TRBV29-1 and J is TRBJ2-1, with D possibly TRBD2 on 6 matching bases. The CDR3 extends over 12 amino acids. From germline, CDR1 is SQVTM and CDR2 ANQGSEA. Trimming stripped 4 bases from V and 8 bases from J, with 12 bases between. This CDR3 is CSVVGGIDEQFF. As DNA, the CDR3 is TGCAGCGTTGTTGGAGGGATCGATGAGCAGTTCTTC.

The chain carries TRBV7-8 and TRBJ2-7; the D call may be TRBD1 or TRBD2 (5 bases each). Germline V CDR1 and CDR2: SGHVS, FQNEAQ. The length of the CDR3 is 15 residues. The V gene lost 3 bases and the J gene lost 0 bases, with 12 bases spanning the gap. The CDR3 loop reads CASSLGRISSYEQYV. DNA for the CDR3: TGTGCCAGCAGCTTGGGACGGATTAGCTCCTACGAGCAGTACGTC.